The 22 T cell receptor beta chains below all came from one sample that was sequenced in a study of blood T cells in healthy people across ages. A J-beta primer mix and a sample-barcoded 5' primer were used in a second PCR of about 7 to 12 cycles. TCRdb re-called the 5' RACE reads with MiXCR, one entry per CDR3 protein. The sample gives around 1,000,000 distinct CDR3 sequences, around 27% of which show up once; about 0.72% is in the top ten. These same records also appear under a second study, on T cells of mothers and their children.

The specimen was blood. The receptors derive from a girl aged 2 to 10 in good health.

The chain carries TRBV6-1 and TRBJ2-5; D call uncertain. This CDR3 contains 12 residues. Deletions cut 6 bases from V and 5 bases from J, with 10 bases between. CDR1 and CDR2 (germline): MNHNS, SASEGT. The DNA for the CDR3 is TGTGCCAGCAGGGCAGTCATGGAGACCCAGTACTTC. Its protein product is CASRAVMETQYF.

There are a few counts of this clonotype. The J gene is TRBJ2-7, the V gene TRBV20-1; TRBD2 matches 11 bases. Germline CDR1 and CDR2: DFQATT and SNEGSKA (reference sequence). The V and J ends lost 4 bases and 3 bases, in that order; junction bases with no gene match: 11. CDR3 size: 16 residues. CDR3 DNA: TGCAGTGCTAACGAGGGACTAGCGGTCTTGAACTACGAGCAGTACTTC. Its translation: CSANEGLAVLNYEQYF.

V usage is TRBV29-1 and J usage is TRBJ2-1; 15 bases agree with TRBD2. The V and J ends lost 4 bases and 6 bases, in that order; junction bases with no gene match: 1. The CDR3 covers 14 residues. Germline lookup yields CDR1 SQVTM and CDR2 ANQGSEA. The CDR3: CSVGTSGGANEQFF. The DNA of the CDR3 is TGCAGCGTTGGGACTAGCGGGGGGGCCAATGAGCAGTTCTTC.

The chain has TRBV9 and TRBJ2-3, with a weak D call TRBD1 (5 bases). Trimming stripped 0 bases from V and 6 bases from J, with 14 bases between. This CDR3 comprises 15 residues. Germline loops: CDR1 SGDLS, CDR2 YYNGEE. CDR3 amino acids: CASSVDGHTMDTQYF. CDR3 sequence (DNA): TGTGCCAGCAGCGTAGATGGACATACGATGGATACGCAGTATTTT.

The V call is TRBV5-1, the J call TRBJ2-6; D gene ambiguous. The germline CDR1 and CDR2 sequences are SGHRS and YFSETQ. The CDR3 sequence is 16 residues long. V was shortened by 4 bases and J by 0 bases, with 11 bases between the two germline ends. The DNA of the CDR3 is TGCGCCAGCAGCCCAATAGACCTCTCTGGGGCCAACGTCCTGACTTTC. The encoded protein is CASSPIDLSGANVLTF.

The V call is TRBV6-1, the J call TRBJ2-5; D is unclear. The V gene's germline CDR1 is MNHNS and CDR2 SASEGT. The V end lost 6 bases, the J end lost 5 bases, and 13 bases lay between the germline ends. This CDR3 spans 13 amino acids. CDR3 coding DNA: TGTGCCAGCAGGGATCGGTTGGTGGAGACCCAGTACTTC. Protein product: CASRDRLVETQYF.

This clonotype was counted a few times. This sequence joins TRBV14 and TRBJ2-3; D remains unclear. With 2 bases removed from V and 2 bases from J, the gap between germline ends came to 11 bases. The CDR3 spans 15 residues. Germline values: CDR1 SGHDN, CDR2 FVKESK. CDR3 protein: CASSQLDMPTDTQYF. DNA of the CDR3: TGTGCCAGCAGCCAACTAGACATGCCCACAGATACGCAGTATTTT.

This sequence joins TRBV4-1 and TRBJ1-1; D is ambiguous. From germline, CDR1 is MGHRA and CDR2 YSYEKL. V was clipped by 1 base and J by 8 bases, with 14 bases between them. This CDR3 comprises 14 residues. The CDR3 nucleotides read TGCGCCAGCAGCCAAGGGGAGCAGGATGAGGAAGCTTTCTTT. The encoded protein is CASSQGEQDEEAFF.

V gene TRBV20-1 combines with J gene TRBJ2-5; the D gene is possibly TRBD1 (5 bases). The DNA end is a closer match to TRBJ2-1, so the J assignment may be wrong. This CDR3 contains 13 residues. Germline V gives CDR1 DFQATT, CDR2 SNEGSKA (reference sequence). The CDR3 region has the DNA TGCAGTGCTAATAAGGGGTTGGCGACCGAGCAGTTCTTC. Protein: CSANKGLATEQFF.

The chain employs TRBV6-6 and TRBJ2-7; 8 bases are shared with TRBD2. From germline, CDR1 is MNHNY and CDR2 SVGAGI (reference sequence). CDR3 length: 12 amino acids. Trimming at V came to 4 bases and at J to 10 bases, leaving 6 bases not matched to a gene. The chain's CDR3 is CASSSLGRDQYF. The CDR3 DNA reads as TGTGCCAGCAGTTCACTCGGGAGGGACCAGTACTTC.

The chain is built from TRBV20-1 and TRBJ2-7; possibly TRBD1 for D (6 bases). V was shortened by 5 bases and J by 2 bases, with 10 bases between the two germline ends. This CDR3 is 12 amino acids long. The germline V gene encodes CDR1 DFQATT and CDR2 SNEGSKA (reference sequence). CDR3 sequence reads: CSAGGQAYEQYF. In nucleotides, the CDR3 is TGCAGTGCTGGGGGACAAGCCTACGAGCAGTACTTC.

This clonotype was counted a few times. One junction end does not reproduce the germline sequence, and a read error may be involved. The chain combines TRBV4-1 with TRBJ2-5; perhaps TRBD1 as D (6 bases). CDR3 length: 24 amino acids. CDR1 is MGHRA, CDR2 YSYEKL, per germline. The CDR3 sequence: CASSQPRHHPTIDLSCNIVGTPFF. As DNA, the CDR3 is TGCGCCAGCAGCCAACCTCGGCACCATCCCACGATCGACTTAAGCTGTAACATTGTGGGGACACCGTTCTTC.

The CDR3 coding sequence is TGTGCCAGCAGCTGGACAGGGGGCTCGGGGGCCATTAAGGAGACCCAGTACTTC. Protein sequence: CASSWTGGSGAIKETQYF. The chain couples TRBV7-9 to TRBJ2-5; 11 bases are a match to TRBD1. J lost 5 bases, V lost 4 bases, and 15 bases had no gene match. Germline values: CDR1 SEHNR, CDR2 FQNEAQ (reference sequence). The CDR3 sequence is 18 residues long.

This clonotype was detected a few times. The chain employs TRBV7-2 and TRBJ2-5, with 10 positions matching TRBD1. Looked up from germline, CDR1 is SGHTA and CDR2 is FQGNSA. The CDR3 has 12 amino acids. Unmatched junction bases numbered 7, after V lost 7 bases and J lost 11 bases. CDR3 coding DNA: TGTGCCAGCAACCGGGACAGGGGTTCGCAGTACTTC. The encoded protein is CASNRDRGSQYF.

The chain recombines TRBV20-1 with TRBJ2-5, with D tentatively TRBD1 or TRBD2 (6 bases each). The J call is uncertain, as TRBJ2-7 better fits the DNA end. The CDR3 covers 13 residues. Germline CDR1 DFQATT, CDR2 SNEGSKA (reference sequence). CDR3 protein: CSARGPNTYEQYF. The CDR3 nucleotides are TGCAGTGCACGGGGGCCGAATACCTACGAGCAGTACTTC.

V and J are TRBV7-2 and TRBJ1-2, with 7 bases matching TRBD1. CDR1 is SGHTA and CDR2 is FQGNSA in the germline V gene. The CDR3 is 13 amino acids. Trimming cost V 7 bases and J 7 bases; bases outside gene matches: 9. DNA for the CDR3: TGTGCCAGCAAACAGGGGTTGAGCTTTGGCTACACCTTC. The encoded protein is CASKQGLSFGYTF.

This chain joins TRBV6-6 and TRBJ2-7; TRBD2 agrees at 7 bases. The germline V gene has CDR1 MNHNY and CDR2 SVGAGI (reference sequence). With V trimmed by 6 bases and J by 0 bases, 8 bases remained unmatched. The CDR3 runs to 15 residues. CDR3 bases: TGTGCCAGCAGCACAGAGCGGGACGACTCCTACGAGCAGTACTTC. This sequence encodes CASSTERDDSYEQYF.

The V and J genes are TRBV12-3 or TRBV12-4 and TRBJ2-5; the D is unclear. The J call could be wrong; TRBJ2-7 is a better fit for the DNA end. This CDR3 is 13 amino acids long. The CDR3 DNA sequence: TGTGCCAGCGCCCGAAGACAAAGCTACGAGCAGTACTTC. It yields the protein CASARRQSYEQYF.

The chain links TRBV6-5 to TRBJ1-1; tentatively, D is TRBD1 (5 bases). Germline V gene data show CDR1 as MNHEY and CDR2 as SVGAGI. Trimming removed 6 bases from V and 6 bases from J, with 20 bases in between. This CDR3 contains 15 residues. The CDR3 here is CASSLGRSISAEAFF. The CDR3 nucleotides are TGTGCCAGCAGCTTGGGACGGTCTATCTCGGCTGAAGCTTTCTTT.

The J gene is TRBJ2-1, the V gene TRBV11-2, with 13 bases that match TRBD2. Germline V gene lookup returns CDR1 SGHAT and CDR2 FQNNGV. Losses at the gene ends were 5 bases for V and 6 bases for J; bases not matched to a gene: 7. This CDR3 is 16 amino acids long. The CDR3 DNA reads TGTGCCAGCAGCCACAGACTAGCGGGAGGTGGCAATGAGCAGTTCTTC. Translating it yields CASSHRLAGGGNEQFF.

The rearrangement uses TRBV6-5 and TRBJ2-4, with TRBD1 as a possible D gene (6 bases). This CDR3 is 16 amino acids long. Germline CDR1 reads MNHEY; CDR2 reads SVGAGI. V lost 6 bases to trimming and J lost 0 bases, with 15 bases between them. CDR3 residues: CASSLRTALAKNIQYF. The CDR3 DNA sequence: TGTGCCAGCAGCTTGAGGACAGCTCTAGCCAAAAACATTCAGTACTTC.

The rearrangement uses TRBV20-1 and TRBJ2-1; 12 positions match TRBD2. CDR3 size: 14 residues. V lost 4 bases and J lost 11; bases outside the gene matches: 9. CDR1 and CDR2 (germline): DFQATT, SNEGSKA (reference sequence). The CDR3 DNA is TGCAGTGCTACCTGGACTAGCGGGACACACCAGCAGTTCTTC. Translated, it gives CSATWTSGTHQQFF.